The sequence of this T cell receptor (beta chain) was determined in a study of blood T cells in healthy people across ages. With a J-beta primer mix and a sample-barcoded 5' primer, a second PCR ran about 7 to 12 cycles. Each CDR3 protein gets one entry after TCRdb re-called the 5' RACE reads with MiXCR. The table shows around 1,000,000 distinct CDR3 sequences, with under 30% occurring only once. This clonotype showed up just a few times. Germline loops: CDR1 SGDLS, CDR2 YYNGEE. The CDR3 sequence is 13 residues long. Trimming stripped 0 bases from V and 7 bases from J, with 7 bases between. These records were also assigned to another study, of T cells of mothers and their children.

This sequence was found in a girl aged 2 to 9 in good health. Sequenced: blood. The rearrangement joins TRBV9 to TRBJ2-2; a possible D gene is TRBD2 (5 bases). In DNA form, the CDR3 reads TGTGCCAGCAGCGTAGGTGCGGGCGGGGAGCTGTTTTTT. It specifies CASSVGAGGELFF.